This T cell receptor beta chain comes out of a study of regulatory T cells in long-lasting Graves disease. Arm-PCR of CDR3 regions with iRepertoire HTBI primers generated TCR beta libraries. TCRdb recomputed calls from the multiplex PCR reads with MiXCR, one row per CDR3 protein. The table shows 240,000 or so distinct CDR3 sequences, with around 21% occurring only once. Time point defined: newly diagnosed GD, antithyroid drugs for less than 3 months. Scientists built the TCR library using RNA that was extracted from PBMCs. Germline CDR1 is SGHNT and CDR2 is YYREEE (reference sequence). CDR3 length: 15 amino acids. Concerning this clonotype: Antigen specificity is unknown. The junction differs from germline at one of its ends, possibly a read error.

Findings and limits, study-wide: Persistent cases of Graves' showed reduced TCR diversity relative to newly diagnosed patients.

The V call is TRBV5-4, the J call TRBJ2-3; 9 bases are shared with TRBD1. The sample was peripheral blood mononuclear cells (PBMCs), taken at new diagnosis, from a patient treated with antithyroid drugs. The sequence was obtained from a female donor with Graves disease. Written as DNA, the CDR3 is TGTGCCAGCGGCTTCCCGGGACAGGGAGGAGATACGCAGTATTTT. Translating it yields CASGFPGQGGDTQYF.